Sequencing of this T cell receptor (beta chain) was carried out in a study of PD-L1 blockade in urothelial cancer. Regarding time point: peripheral blood 6 weeks after treatment start. Some clones are missing from TCRdb's copy, which holds only in-frame ones; the method was immunoSEQ multiplex PCR. Of approximately 38,000 clones listed, approximately 86% were seen once; the top ten hold about 23%. The CDR3 consists of 16 residues. Germline loops: CDR1 MNHNS, CDR2 SASEGT. Losses at the gene ends were 2 bases for V and 5 bases for J; bases not matched to a gene: 10. The receptor was derived from a man aged 60 to 75 with urothelial cancer. The chain combines TRBV6-1 with TRBJ2-5, with 8 bases lining up with TRBD1. The sequencing used PBMCs, collected around atezolizumab (anti-PD-L1) treatment. CDR3 residues: CASSESETGVTETQYF. The CDR3 bases are TGTGCCAGCAGTGAATCGGAGACAGGGGTTACGGAGACCCAGTACTTC.